The clone carrying this T cell receptor (beta chain) showed up just once. Its target is unknown. Losses at the gene ends were 9 bases for V and 5 bases for J; bases not matched to a gene: 8. Per germline, CDR1 MDHEN and CDR2 SYDVKM. This CDR3 has 14 residues. This record comes from a study of shared clonotypes between healthy human individuals. Study outcomes and limitations: Non-shared clonotypes were found to have lower generation probabilities than the clonotypes that were shared by all four of the sorted-subset donors. Depth of sequencing was expected to influence donor clonotype sharing.

In the sorted-subset replicate PCRs, 150 to 250 ng DNA, roughly 30,000 T cell genomes, was used. Generated by immunoSEQ multiplex PCR, the TCRdb table keeps only in-frame clones and is missing some. Of some 2.1 million clones in the sample, 85% to 95% were seen once. Naive CD8 populations comprised CD45RO-negative cells positively selected for CCR7, excluding terminally differentiated effector memory CD45RA+ cells. The sequenced sample consisted of naive CD8+ T cells from PBMCs. This TCR came from a man between 18 and 29 years old in good health. Some clones in this sample may be carry-over from other donors' samples. The rearrangement uses TRBV28 and TRBJ1-1, with 11 bases that match TRBD1. CDR3 region: CASSDRGRWTEAFF. Written as DNA, the CDR3 is TGTGCCAGTTCGGACAGGGGGCGATGGACTGAAGCTTTCTTT.